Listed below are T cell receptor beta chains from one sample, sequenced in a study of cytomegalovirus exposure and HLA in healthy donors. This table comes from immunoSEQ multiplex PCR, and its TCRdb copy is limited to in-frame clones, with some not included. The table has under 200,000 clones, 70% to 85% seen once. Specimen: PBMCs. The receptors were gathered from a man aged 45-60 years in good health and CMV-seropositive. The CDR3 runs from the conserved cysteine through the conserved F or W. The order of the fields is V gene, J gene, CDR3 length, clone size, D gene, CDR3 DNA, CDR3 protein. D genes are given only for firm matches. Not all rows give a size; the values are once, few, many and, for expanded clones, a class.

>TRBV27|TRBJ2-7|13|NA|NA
TGTGCCACCGTGGGGGACACTGACTACGAGCAGTACTTC
CATVGDTDYEQYF
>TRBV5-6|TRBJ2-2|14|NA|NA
TGTGCCAGCAGCTTTTCGCGTGCCAGGGGGGAGCTGTTTTTT
CASSFSRARGELFF
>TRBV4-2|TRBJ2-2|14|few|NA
TGTGCCAGCAGCCAAGGCCGAGAGCCCGGGGAGCTGTTTTTT
CASSQGREPGELFF
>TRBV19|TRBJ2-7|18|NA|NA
TGTGCCAGTAGTATCTCGATCACTATCCGCAGCTACACCTACGAGCAGTACTTC
CASSISITIRSYTYEQYF
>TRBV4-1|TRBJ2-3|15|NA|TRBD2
TGCGCCAGCAGCCACCTAGCGGTTAGCACAGATACGCAGTATTTT
CASSHLAVSTDTQYF
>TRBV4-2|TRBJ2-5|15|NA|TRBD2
TGTGCCAGCAGCCAAGTGAGCGGGACGGGCGAGACCCAGTACTTC
CASSQVSGTGETQYF
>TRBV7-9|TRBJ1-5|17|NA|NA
TGTGCCAGCAGCTTAGCCTGGGGAGATCATAGCAATCAGCCCCAGCATTTT
CASSLAWGDHSNQPQHF
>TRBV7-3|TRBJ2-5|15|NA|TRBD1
TGTGCCAGCAGCTTAGTTCAGGGGGCGGAGGAGACCCAGTACTTC
CASSLVQGAEETQYF
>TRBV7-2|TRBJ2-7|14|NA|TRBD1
TGTGCCAGCAGCTTCGACAGGGGATCCTACGAGCAGTACTTC
CASSFDRGSYEQYF
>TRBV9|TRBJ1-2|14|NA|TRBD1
TGTGCCAGCAGCGCCGGACAGGTGATTTATGGCTACACCTTC
CASSAGQVIYGYTF
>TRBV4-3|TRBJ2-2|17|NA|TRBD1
TGCGCCAGCAGCCAAGAAGCAGACAGGGGTAACACCGGGGAGCTGTTTTTT
CASSQEADRGNTGELFF
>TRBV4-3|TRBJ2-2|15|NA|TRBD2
TGCGCCAGCAGCCAAGATAGCGGGGGGGCCGGGGAGCTGTTTTTT
CASSQDSGGAGELFF
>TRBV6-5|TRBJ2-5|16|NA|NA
TGTGCCAGCAGCTACTCATGGAGTGACGGGCAAGAGACCCAGTACTTC
CASSYSWSDGQETQYF
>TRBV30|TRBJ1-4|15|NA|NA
TGTGCCTGGAGTACGACACCGTCGCTTAATGAAAAACTGTTTTTT
CAWSTTPSLNEKLFF
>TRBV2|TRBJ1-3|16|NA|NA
TGTGCCAGCAGTCGCGATTCCATCTTCTCTGGAAACACCATATATTTT
CASSRDSIFSGNTIYF
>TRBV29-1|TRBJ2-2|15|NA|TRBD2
TGCAGCGTTGCTCCGGGACTAGCGGTCACCGGGGAGCTGTTTTTT
CSVAPGLAVTGELFF
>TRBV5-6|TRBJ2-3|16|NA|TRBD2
TGTGCCAGCAGCTTGATGCGGGGGTTGGGCACAGATACGCAGTATTTT
CASSLMRGLGTDTQYF
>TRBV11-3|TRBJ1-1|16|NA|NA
TGTGCCAGCAGCTTCCACGGGACTACGATGAACACTGAAGCTTTCTTT
CASSFHGTTMNTEAFF
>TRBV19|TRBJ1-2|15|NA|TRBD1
TGTGCCAGTAGTATAGGGCAGGGGGCGGCCTATGGCTACACCTTC
CASSIGQGAAYGYTF
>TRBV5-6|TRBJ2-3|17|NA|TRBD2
TGTGCCAGCAGCTCATCACTAGCGGGGGAACTCACAGATACGCAGTATTTT
CASSSSLAGELTDTQYF
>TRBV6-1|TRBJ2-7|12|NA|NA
TGTGCCAGCAGCGACCTAGGCGACGAGCAGTACTTC
CASSDLGDEQYF
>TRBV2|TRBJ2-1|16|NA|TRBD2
TGTGCCAGCAGTGAGACTAAGCGGGGGGGCCAGAATGAGCAGTTCTTC
CASSETKRGGQNEQFF
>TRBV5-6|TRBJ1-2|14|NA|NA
TGTGCCAGCAGCCTCGGGACAAATAACTATGGCTACACCTTC
CASSLGTNNYGYTF